Reported below is one TCR beta chain. What it binds is not known. This sample was taken from a study of blood T cells in healthy people across ages. Study outcomes and limitations: The study could not conclusively compare naive and antigen-experienced cells, given its unsorted PBMCs. Diversity was higher, and naive CD4+ cells more numerous, in long-lived donors than in aged donors.

The sample, roughly 9.5 milliliters of peripheral blood, was drawn from each donor. Every sample yielded at least 7 million isolated PBMCs. A sample-barcoded 5' primer and a J-beta primer mix were used in a second PCR of about 7 to 11 cycles. One entry per CDR3 protein, called by TCRdb with MiXCR from the 5' RACE reads. The sample records roughly 1.6 million distinct CDR3 sequences, almost 35% being singletons. The CDR3 is made up of 14 amino acids. Germline-derived CDR1 and CDR2 are DFQATT and SNEGSKA (reference sequence). Unmatched junction bases numbered 3, after V lost 3 bases and J lost 4 bases. The chain links TRBV20-1 to TRBJ2-5; TRBD1 aligns across 12 bases. The receptor was isolated from a woman aged 25 to 39 in good health. The sample was blood. The CDR3: CSASGTGGVETQYF. The CDR3 DNA sequence: TGCAGTGCTAGTGGGACAGGGGGCGTAGAGACCCAGTACTTC.